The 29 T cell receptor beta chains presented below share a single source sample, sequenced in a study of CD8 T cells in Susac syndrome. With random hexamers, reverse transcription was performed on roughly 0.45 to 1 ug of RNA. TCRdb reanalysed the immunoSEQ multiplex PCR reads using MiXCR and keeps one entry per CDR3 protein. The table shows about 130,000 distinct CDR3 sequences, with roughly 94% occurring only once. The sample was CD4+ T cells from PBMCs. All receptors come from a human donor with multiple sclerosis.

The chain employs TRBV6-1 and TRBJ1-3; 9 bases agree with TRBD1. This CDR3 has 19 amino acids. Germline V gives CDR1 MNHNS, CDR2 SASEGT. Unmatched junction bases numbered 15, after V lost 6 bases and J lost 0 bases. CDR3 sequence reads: CASSLRGRTGAGSGNTIYF. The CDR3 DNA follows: TGTGCCAGCAGCCTACGGGGACGGACAGGGGCTGGCTCTGGAAACACCATATATTTT.

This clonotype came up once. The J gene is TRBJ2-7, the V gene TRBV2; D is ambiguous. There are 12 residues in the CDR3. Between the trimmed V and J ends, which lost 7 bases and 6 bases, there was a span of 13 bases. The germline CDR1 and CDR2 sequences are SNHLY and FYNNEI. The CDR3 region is CASTLRAAEQYF. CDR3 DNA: TGTGCCAGCACCCTAAGGGCAGCCGAGCAGTACTTC.

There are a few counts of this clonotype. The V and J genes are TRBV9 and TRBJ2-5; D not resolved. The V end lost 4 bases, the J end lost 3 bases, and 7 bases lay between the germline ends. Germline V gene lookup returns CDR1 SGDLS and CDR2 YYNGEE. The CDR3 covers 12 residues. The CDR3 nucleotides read TGTGCCAGCAGCATATCGGAAGAGACCCAGTACTTC. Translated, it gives CASSISEETQYF.

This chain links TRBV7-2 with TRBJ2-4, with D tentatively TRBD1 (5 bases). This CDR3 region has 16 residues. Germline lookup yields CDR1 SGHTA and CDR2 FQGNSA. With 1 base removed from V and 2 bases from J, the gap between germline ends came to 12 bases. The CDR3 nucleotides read TGTGCCAGCAGCTTAGAGTGGCAGGGCTCCAAAAACATTCAGTACTTC. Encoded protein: CASSLEWQGSKNIQYF.

The CDR3, as DNA: TGCAGCGTCGCGGGACTAGGAAACGAGCAGTACTTC. It specifies CSVAGLGNEQYF. The V gene is TRBV29-1, the J gene TRBJ2-7; 8 bases map to TRBD2. The junction had 6 bases not matched to a gene; V was cut back by 6 bases and J by 5 bases. The length of the CDR3 is 12 residues. Germline CDR1 SQVTM, CDR2 ANQGSEA.

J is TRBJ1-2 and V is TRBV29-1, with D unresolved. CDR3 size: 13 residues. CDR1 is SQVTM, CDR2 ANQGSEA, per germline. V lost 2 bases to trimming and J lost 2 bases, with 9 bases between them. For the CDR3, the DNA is TGCAGCGTTGAAAGAGGATCGAACTATGGCTACACCTTC. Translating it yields CSVERGSNYGYTF.

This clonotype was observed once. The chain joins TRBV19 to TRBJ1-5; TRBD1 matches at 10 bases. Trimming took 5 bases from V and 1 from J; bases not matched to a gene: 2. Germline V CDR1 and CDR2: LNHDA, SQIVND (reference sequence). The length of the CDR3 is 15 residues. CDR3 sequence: CASSRTGGSNQPQHF. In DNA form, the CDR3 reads TGTGCCAGTAGTCGGACAGGGGGAAGCAATCAGCCCCAGCATTTT. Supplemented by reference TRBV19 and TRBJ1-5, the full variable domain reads DGGITQSPKYLFRKEGQNVTLSCEQNLNHDAMYWYRQDPGQGLRLIYYSQIVNDFQKGDIAEGYSVSREKKESFPLTVTSAQKNPTAFYLCASSRTGGSNQPQHFGDGTRLSIL.

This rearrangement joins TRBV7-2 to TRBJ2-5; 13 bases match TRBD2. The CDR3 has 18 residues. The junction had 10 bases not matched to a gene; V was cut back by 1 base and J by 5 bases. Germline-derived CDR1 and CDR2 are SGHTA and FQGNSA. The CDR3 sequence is CASSLGRLAGGKGETQYF. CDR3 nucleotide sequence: TGTGCCAGCAGCTTAGGTCGACTAGCGGGGGGAAAAGGGGAGACCCAGTACTTC.

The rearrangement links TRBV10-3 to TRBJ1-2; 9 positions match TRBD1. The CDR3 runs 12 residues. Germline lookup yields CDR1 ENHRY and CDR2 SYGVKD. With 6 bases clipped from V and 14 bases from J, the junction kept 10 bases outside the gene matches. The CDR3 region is CAISGQGQAETF. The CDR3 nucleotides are TGTGCCATCAGCGGACAGGGGCAGGCAGAGACCTTC.

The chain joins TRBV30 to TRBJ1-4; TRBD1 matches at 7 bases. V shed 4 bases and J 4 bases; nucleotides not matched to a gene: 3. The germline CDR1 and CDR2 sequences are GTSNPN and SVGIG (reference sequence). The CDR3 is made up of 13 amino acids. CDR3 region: CAWMGQFNEKLFF. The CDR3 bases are TGTGCCTGGATGGGACAGTTTAATGAAAAACTGTTTTTT.

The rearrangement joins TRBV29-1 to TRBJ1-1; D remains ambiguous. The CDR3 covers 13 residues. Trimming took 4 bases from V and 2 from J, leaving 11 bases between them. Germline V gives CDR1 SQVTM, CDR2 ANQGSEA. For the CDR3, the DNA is TGCAGCGTTGTCCCCAGCGTCAACACTGAAGCTTTCTTT. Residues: CSVVPSVNTEAFF.

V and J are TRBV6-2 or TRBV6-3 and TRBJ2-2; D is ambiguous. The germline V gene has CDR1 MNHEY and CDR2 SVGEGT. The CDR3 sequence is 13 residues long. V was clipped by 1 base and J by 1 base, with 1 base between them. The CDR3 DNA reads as TGTGCCAGCAGTTACTGGAACACCGGGGAGCTGTTTTTT. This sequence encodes CASSYWNTGELFF.

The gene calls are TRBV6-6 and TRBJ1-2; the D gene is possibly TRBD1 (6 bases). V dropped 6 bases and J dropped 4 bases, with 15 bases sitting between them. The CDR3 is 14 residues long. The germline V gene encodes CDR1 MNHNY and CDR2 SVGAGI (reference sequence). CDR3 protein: CASRFEQGIYGYTF. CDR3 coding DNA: TGTGCCAGCAGATTCGAACAGGGAATCTATGGCTACACCTTC.

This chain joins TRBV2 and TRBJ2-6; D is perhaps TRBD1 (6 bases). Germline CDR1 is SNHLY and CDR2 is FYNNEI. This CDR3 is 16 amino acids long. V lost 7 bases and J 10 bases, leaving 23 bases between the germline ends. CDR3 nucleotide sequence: TGTGCCAGCAACGACAGGTACTCCTCTGGGAGTAACGTCCTGACTTTC. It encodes CASNDRYSSGSNVLTF.

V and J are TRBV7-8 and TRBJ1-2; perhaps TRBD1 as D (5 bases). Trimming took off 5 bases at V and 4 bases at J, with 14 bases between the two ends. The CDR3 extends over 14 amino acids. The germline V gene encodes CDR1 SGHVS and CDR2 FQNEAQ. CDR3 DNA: TGTGCCAGCAGCCCAGGGCCCCGGGTCTATGGCTACACCTTC. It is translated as CASSPGPRVYGYTF. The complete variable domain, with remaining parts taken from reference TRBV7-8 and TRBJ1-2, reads GAGVSQSPRYKVAKRGQDVALRCDPISGHVSLFWYQQALGQGPEFLTYFQNEAQLDKSGLPSDRFFAERPEGSVSTLKIQRTQQEDSAVYLCASSPGPRVYGYTFGSGTRLTVV.

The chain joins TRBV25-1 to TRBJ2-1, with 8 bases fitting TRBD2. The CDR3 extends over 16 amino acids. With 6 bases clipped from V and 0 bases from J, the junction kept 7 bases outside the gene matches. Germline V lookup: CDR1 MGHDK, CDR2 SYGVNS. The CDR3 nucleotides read TGTGCCAGCAGCCCCAGCGGGAGCAGCTCCTACAATGAGCAGTTCTTC. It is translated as CASSPSGSSSYNEQFF.

The chain's CDR3 is CAVAPTDLVEAFF. The DNA for the CDR3 is TGTGCCGTGGCCCCGACAGACTTGGTTGAAGCTTTCTTT. The rearrangement joins TRBV2 to TRBJ1-1; tentative D call: TRBD1 (5 bases). Germline assignment: CDR1 SNHLY and CDR2 FYNNEI. This CDR3 contains 13 residues. Between the trimmed V and J ends, which lost 11 bases and 7 bases, there was a span of 20 bases.

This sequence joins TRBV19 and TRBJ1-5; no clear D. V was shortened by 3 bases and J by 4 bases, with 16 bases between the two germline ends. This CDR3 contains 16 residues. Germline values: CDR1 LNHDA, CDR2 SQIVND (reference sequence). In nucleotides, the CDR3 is TGTGCCAGTAGTATGACATCTCCCACCACGAATCAGCCCCAGCATTTT. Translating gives CASSMTSPTTNQPQHF.

CDR3 nucleotide sequence: TGTGCCAGCAGCGCCGGGGAGCTGTTTTTT. As protein: CASSAGELFF. This chain connects TRBV2 to TRBJ2-2; no reliable D call. Trimming removed 6 bases from V and 6 bases from J, with 2 bases in between. CDR3 length: 10 amino acids. CDR1 SNHLY and CDR2 FYNNEI come from the germline V gene. Using reference TRBV2 and TRBJ2-2 for the parts outside the CDR3, the full variable domain is EPEVTQTPSHQVTQMGQEVILRCVPISNHLYFYWYRQILGQKVEFLVSFYNNEISEKSEIFDDQFSVERPDGSNFTLKIRSTKLEDSAMYFCASSAGELFFGEGSRLTVL.

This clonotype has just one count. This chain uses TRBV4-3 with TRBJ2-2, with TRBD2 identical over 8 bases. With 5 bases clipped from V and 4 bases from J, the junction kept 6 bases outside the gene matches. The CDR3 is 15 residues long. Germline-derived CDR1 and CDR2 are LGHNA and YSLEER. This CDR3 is CASSWRGAVTGELFF. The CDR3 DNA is TGCGCCAGCAGCTGGCGGGGGGCTGTCACCGGGGAGCTGTTTTTT.

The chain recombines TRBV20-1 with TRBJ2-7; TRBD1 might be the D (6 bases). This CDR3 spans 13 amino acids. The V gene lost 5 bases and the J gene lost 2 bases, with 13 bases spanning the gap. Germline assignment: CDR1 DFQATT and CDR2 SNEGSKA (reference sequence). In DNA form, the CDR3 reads TGCAGTGCTCTGTGGACAGCTACCTACGAGCAGTACTTC. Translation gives CSALWTATYEQYF.

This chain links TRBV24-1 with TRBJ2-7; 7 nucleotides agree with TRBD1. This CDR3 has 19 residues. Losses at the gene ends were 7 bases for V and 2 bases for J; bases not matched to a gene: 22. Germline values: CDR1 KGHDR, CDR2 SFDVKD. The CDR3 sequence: CATSNRDSKFIWVTYEQYF. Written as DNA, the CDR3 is TGTGCCACCAGCAACCGGGACAGCAAATTCATTTGGGTTACCTACGAGCAGTACTTC.

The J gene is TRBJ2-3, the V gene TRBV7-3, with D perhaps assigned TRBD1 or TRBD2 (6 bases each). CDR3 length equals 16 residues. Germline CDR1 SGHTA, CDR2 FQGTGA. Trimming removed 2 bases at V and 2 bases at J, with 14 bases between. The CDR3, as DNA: TGTGCCAGCAGCTTAGGAGGGGGGCTTTCCACAGATACGCAGTATTTT. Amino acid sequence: CASSLGGGLSTDTQYF. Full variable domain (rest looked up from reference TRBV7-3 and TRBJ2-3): GAGVSQTPSNKVTEKGKYVELRCDPISGHTALYWYRQSLGQGPEFLIYFQGTGAADDSGLPNDRFFAVRPEGSVSTLKIQRTERGDSAVYLCASSLGGGLSTDTQYFGPGTRLTVL.

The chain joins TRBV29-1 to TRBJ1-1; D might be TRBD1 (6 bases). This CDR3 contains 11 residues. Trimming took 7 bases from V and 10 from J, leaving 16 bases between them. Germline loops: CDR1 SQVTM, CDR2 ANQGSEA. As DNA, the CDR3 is TGCAGCGCCCAGAGTGACAGGTCAGCTTTCTTT. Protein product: CSAQSDRSAFF.

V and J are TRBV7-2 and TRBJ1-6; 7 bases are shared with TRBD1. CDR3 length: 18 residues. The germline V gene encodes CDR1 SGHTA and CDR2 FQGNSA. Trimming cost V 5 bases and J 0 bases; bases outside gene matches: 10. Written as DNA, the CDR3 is TGTGCCAGCAGCCGCGGTGTCAGGGGGAGCTCCTATAATTCACCCCTCCACTTT. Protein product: CASSRGVRGSSYNSPLHF.

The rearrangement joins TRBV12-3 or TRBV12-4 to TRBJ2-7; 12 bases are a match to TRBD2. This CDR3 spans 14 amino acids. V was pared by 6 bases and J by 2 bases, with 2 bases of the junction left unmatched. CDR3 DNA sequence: TGTGCCAGCAGCCGGACTAGCGGGGCCTACGAGCAGTACTTC. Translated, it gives CASSRTSGAYEQYF.

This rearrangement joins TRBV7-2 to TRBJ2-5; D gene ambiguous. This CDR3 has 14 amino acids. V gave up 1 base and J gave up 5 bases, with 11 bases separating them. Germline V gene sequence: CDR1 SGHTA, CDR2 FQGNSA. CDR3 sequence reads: CASSLGHPRETQYF. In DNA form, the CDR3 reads TGTGCCAGCAGCTTAGGTCACCCCAGGGAGACCCAGTACTTC.

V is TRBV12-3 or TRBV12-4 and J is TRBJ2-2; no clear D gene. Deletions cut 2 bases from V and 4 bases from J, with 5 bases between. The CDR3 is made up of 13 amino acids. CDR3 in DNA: TGTGCCAGCAGTTTAATGGGCACCGGGGAGCTGTTTTTT. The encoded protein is CASSLMGTGELFF.

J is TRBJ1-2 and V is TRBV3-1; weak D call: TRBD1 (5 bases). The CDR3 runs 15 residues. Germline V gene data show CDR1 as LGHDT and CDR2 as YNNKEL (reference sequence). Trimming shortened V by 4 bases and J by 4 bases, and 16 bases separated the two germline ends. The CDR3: CASSLLSGGGYGYTF. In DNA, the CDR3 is TGTGCCAGCAGCCTCTTAAGCGGGGGGGGCTATGGCTACACCTTC. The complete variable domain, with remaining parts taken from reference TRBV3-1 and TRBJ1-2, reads DTAVSQTPKYLVTQMGNDKSIKCEQNLGHDTMYWYKQDSKKFLKIMFSYNNKELIINETVPNRFSPKSPDKAHLNLHINSLELGDSAVYFCASSLLSGGGYGYTFGSGTRLTVV.